This T cell receptor (beta chain) was obtained from a study of blood T cells in healthy people across ages. CDR3 length: 14 residues. Per the germline V gene, CDR1 is ENHRY and CDR2 is SYGVKD. V shed 2 bases and J 3 bases; nucleotides not matched to a gene: 2. About this clonotype itself: Its antigen is unknown.

Then a second PCR, running roughly 7 to 11 cycles, was carried out with a sample-barcoded 5' primer and a J-beta primer mix. MiXCR was run by TCRdb on the 5' RACE reads, yielding one entry per CDR3 protein. The table records approximately 2,000,000 distinct CDR3 sequences, roughly 43% of them present only once. General study points: The long-lived group displayed more naive CD4+ cells, plus higher diversity, than the aged donors did. Unsorted PBMC material precluded a definitive naive versus antigen-experienced comparison.

J is TRBJ1-1 and V is TRBV10-3; TRBD1 aligns across 8 bases. The TCR originated in a human donor in good health. Material: blood. The CDR3 nucleotides are TGTGCCATCAGTGAGGGACAGGGAGACACTGAAGCTTTCTTT. It is translated as CAISEGQGDTEAFF.